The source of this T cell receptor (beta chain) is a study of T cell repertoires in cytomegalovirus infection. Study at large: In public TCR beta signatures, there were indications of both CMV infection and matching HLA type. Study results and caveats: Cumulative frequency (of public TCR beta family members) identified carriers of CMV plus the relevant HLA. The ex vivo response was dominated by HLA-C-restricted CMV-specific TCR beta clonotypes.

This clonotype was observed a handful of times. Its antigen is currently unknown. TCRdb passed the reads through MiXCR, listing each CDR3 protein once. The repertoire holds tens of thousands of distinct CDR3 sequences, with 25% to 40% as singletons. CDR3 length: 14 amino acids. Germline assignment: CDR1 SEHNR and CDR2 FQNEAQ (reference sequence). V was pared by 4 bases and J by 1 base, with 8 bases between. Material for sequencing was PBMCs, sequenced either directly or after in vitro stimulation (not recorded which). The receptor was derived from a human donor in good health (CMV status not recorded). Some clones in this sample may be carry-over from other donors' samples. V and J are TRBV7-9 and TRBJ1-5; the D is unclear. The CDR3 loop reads CASSSSGSNQPQHF. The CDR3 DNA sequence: TGTGCCAGCAGCTCCTCCGGCAGCAATCAGCCCCAGCATTTT.